This T cell receptor beta chain was found in a study of shared clonotypes between healthy human individuals. Broader study findings: An effect of sequencing depth on clonotype sharing among donors was expected.

TCRdb's table, derived via immunoSEQ multiplex PCR, lists solely in-frame clones and lacks some. The data hold over a million clones, with 95% to 99% observed a single time. On this clone: The antigen is undetermined.

This CDR3 comprises 13 residues. V lost 6 bases, J lost 3 bases, and 9 bases lay in between. The germline V gene encodes CDR1 MNHEY and CDR2 SMNVEV (reference sequence). The sequenced sample consisted of naive CD4+ T cells sorted from blood. Noted subset: CD45RA+ positively selected. The TCR comes from a man aged 25-45 years in good health. The V gene is TRBV27, the J gene TRBJ2-1; the D is unclear. This CDR3 reads CASRVNLYNEQFF. The CDR3 DNA is TGTGCCAGCAGAGTTAATCTCTACAATGAGCAGTTCTTC.